This is a list of T cell receptor beta chains from one sample in a study of blood T cell repertoires in COVID-19. Some clones are missing from TCRdb's copy, which holds only in-frame ones; the method was immunoSEQ multiplex PCR. The sample contains 200,000 to 300,000 clones, approximately 86% of which appear only once. Sequenced material: peripheral blood. The receptors were gathered from a human donor in a cohort sampled during active COVID-19. The CDR3 runs from the conserved cysteine through the conserved F or W. D genes are given only for firm matches. Clone size is given for some rows only: seen once, a few or many times, or a class if the clone is expanded.

CDR3 protein: CASSHPGTGTYNEQFF
CDR3 DNA: TGTGCCAGCAGCCACCCCGGGACAGGGACTTACAATGAGCAGTTCTTC
clone size: .
V gene: TRBV4-2
CDR3 length: 16
J gene: TRBJ2-1
D gene: TRBD1

CDR3 protein: CSVEDLATAYGYTF
CDR3 DNA: TGCAGCGTTGAAGATCTTGCGACAGCCTATGGCTACACCTTC
clone size: .
V gene: TRBV29-1
CDR3 length: 14
J gene: TRBJ1-2
D gene: .

CDR3 protein: CASSLGLGNQPQHF
CDR3 DNA: TGTGCCAGCAGTTTGGGCCTGGGCAATCAGCCCCAGCATTTT
clone size: .
V gene: TRBV27
CDR3 length: 14
J gene: TRBJ1-5
D gene: .

CDR3 protein: CATSDHGTSGGRNEQFF
CDR3 DNA: TGTGCCACCAGTGATCACGGGACTAGCGGGGGTAGGAATGAGCAGTTCTTC
clone size: .
V gene: TRBV24-1
CDR3 length: 17
J gene: TRBJ2-1
D gene: TRBD2

CDR3 protein: CSVSRTGSRKLFF
CDR3 DNA: TGCAGCGTTTCTAGGACAGGGTCTCGAAAACTGTTTTTT
clone size: .
V gene: TRBV29-1
CDR3 length: 13
J gene: TRBJ1-4
D gene: TRBD1

CDR3 protein: CASSPSGLYEQYF
CDR3 DNA: TGTGCCAGCAGCCCCTCAGGGTTATACGAGCAGTACTTC
clone size: .
V gene: TRBV7-9
CDR3 length: 13
J gene: TRBJ2-7
D gene: .

CDR3 protein: CASSPRTSGTDTQYF
CDR3 DNA: TGTGCCAGCAGCCCAAGGACTAGCGGCACAGATACGCAGTATTTT
clone size: .
V gene: TRBV2
CDR3 length: 15
J gene: TRBJ2-3
D gene: TRBD2

CDR3 protein: CASSPQGQTTPPLHF
CDR3 DNA: TGTGCCAGCAGCCCCCAGGGACAGACAACTCCACCCCTCCACTTT
clone size: few
V gene: TRBV6-6
CDR3 length: 15
J gene: TRBJ1-6
D gene: TRBD1

CDR3 protein: CASSLDQGNQPQHF
CDR3 DNA: TGCGCCAGCAGCTTGGACCAGGGCAATCAGCCCCAGCATTTT
clone size: .
V gene: TRBV5-1
CDR3 length: 14
J gene: TRBJ1-5
D gene: .

CDR3 protein: CATSPRGGRADTQYF
CDR3 DNA: TGTGCCACCAGCCCCCGGGGGGGCCGCGCAGATACGCAGTATTTT
clone size: few
V gene: TRBV15
CDR3 length: 15
J gene: TRBJ2-3
D gene: TRBD2

CDR3 protein: CSVETGINTEAFF
CDR3 DNA: TGCAGCGTTGAAACAGGAATTAACACTGAAGCTTTCTTT
clone size: .
V gene: TRBV29-1
CDR3 length: 13
J gene: TRBJ1-1
D gene: .

CDR3 protein: CASSPPGLARETQYF
CDR3 DNA: TGTGCCAGCAGCCCTCCGGGACTAGCGAGGGAGACCCAGTACTTC
clone size: .
V gene: TRBV11-2
CDR3 length: 15
J gene: TRBJ2-5
D gene: TRBD2

CDR3 protein: CATSDQQGPEFF
CDR3 DNA: TGTGCCACCAGTGATCAGCAGGGCCCGGAGTTCTTC
clone size: .
V gene: TRBV24-1
CDR3 length: 12
J gene: TRBJ2-1
D gene: .

CDR3 protein: CASSLPGVSYEQYF
CDR3 DNA: TGCGCCAGCAGCTTGCCAGGGGTATCCTACGAGCAGTACTTC
clone size: many
V gene: TRBV5-1
CDR3 length: 14
J gene: TRBJ2-7
D gene: .

CDR3 protein: CASSPAGTPGTSGPYEQYF
CDR3 DNA: TGTGCCAGCAGCCCGGCCGGGACACCTGGGACTAGCGGACCCTACGAGCAGTACTTC
clone size: .
V gene: TRBV4-2
CDR3 length: 19
J gene: TRBJ2-7
D gene: TRBD2